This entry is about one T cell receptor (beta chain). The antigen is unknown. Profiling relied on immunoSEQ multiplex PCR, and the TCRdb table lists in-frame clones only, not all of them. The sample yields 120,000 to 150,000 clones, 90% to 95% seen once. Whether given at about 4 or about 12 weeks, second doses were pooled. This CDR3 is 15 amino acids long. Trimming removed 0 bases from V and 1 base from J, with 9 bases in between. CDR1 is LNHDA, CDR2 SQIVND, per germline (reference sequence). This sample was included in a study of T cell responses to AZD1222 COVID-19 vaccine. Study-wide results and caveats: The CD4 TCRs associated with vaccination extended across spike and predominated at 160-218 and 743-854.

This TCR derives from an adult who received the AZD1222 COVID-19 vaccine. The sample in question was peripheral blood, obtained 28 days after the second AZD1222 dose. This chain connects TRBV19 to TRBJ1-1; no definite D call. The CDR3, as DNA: TGTGCCAGTAGTATAGATGCAGCCTCGAACACTGAAGCTTTCTTT. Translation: CASSIDAASNTEAFF. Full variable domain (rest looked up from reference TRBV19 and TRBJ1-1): DGGITQSPKYLFRKEGQNVTLSCEQNLNHDAMYWYRQDPGQGLRLIYYSQIVNDFQKGDIAEGYSVSREKKESFPLTVTSAQKNPTAFYLCASSIDAASNTEAFFGQGTRLTVV.